A few counts support the clone carrying this T cell receptor beta chain. The data were taken from a study of blood T cell repertoires in COVID-19. Study-level background: Samples representing acute and convalescent COVID-19 were sourced from the United States, Italy and Spain.

With V trimmed by 1 base and J by 7 bases, 4 bases remained unmatched. This CDR3 is 14 amino acids long. Germline V CDR1 and CDR2: SGHNT, YYREEE (reference sequence). Method: immunoSEQ multiplex PCR; TCRdb's copy keeps in-frame clones and lacks some. The sample lists roughly 190,000 clones, approximately 87% seen once, with over 9.5% in the top ten. Material for sequencing was peripheral blood. The chain links TRBV5-4 to TRBJ1-4, with 7 bases aligning to TRBD1. The receptor's source is a woman aged 60-75 years with COVID-19, enrolled during active disease. The CDR3 DNA reads as TGTGCCAGCAGCTTGACAGGGGAAGGTGAAAAACTGTTTTTT. This encodes CASSLTGEGEKLFF.